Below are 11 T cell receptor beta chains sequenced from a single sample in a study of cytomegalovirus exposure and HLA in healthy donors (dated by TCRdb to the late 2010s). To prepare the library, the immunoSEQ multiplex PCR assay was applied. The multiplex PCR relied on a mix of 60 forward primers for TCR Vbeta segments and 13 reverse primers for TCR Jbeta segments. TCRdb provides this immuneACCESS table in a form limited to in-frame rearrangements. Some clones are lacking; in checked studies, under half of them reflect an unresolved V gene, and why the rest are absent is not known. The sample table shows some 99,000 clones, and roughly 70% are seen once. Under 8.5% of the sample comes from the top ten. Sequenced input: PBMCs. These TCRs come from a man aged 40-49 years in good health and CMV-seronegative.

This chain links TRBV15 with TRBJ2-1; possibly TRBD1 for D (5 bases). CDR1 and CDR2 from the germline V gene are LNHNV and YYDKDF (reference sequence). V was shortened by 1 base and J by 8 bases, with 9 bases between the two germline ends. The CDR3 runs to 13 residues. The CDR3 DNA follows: TGTGCCACCAGCAGAGGGGGCGAGGATGAGCAGTTCTTC. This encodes CATSRGGEDEQFF.

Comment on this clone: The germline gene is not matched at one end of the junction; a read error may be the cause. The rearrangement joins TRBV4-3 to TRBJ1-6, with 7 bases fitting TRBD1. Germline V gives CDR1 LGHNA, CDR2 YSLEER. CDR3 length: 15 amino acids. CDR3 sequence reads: CASNTDRDGRSSLHF. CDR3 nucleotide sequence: TGCGCCAGCAACACCGACAGGGACGGCCGTTCATCCCTCCACTTT.

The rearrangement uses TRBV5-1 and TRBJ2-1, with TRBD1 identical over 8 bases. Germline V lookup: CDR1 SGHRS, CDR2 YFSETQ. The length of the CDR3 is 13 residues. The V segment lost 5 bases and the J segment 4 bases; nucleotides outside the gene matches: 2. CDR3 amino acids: CASRQGAYNEQFF. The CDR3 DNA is TGCGCCAGCAGGCAGGGGGCTTACAATGAGCAGTTCTTC.

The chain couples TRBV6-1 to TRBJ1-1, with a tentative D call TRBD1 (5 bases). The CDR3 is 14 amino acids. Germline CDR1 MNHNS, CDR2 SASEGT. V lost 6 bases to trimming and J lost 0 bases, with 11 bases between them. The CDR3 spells CASSLDRLNTEAFF. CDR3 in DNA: TGTGCCAGCAGCTTAGACAGACTGAACACTGAAGCTTTCTTT.

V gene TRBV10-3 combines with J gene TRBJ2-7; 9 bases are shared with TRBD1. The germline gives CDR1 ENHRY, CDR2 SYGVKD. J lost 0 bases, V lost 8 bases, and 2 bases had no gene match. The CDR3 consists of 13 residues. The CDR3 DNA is TGTGCCATCGGGACAGGGAGCTCCTACGAGCAGTACTTC. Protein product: CAIGTGSSYEQYF.

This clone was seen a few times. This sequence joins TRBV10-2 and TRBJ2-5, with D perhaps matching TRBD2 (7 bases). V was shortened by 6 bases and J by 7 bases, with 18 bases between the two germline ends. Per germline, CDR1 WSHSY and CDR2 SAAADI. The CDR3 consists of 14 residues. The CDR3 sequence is CASRGGPPRTTQYF. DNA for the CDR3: TGCGCCAGCAGGGGGGGGCCCCCGCGTACGACCCAGTACTTC.

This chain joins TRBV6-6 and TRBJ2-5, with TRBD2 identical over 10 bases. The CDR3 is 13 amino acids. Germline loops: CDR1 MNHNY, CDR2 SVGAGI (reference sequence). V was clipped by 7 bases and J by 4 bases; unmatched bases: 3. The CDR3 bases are TGTGCCAGCACCCCTAGCGGGGGAGAGACCCAGTACTTC. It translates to CASTPSGGETQYF.

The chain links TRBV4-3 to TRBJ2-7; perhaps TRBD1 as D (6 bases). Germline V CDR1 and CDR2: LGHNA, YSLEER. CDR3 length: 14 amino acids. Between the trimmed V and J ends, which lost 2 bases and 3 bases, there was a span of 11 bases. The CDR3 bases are TGCGCCAGCAGCCAATTCACAGGGAACTACGAGCAGTACTTC. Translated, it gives CASSQFTGNYEQYF.

The CDR3 here is CASSEFQGGTEAFF. The DNA for the CDR3 is TGTGCCAGCAGTGAATTTCAGGGAGGGACTGAAGCTTTCTTT. The chain employs TRBV25-1 and TRBJ1-1, with D possibly being TRBD1 (5 bases). The CDR3 runs to 14 residues. Germline CDR1 reads MGHDK; CDR2 reads SYGVNS. The V end lost 1 base, the J end lost 5 bases, and 11 bases lay between the germline ends.

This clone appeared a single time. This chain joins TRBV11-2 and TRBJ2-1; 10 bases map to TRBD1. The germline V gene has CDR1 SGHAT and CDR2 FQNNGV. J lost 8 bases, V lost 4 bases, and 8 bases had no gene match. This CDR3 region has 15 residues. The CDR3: CASSSDRGLGDEQFF. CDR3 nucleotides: TGTGCCAGCAGCTCCGACAGGGGGCTAGGAGATGAGCAGTTCTTC.

The CDR3 here is CASSSLAGGRHEQYF. The DNA for the CDR3 is TGTGCCAGCAGCTCTCTAGCGGGGGGACGACACGAGCAGTACTTC. The rearrangement joins TRBV5-4 to TRBJ2-5, with 11 bases fitting TRBD2. With the DNA end fitting TRBJ2-7 better, the J assignment may be wrong. Germline loops: CDR1 SGHNT, CDR2 YYREEE (reference sequence). The CDR3 has 15 residues.